Below are 11 T cell receptor beta chains sequenced from a single sample in a study of T cell changes during pregnancy in multiple sclerosis. Clones were read by immunoSEQ multiplex PCR, and TCRdb kept only the in-frame ones, dropping some. The sample holds around 44,000 clones, about 90% seen once. The sample consisted of CD8+ T cells from peripheral blood mononuclear cells, taken in the first trimester of pregnancy. The source is a female donor with multiple sclerosis, enrolled in a pregnancy study.

The V and J genes are TRBV7-9 and TRBJ1-1; 9 nucleotides match TRBD1. Germline V gene data show CDR1 as SEHNR and CDR2 as FQNEAQ (reference sequence). V trimming: 5 bases; J trimming: 0 bases; junction bases outside the gene matches: 10. The CDR3 spans 17 residues. In DNA form, the CDR3 reads TGTGCCAGCAGCCCGAGAGACAGGGGGGTAATGAACACTGAAGCTTTCTTT. This encodes CASSPRDRGVMNTEAFF.

The chain's CDR3 is CASSLAPWRYAREGFGNEQFF. The DNA of the CDR3 is TGCGCCAGCAGCTTGGCCCCCTGGAGATACGCGCGGGAGGGGTTTGGGAATGAGCAGTTCTTC. The chain uses TRBV5-1 and TRBJ2-1, with 9 nucleotides matching TRBD2. CDR3 length: 21 residues. The germline CDR1 and CDR2 sequences are SGHRS and YFSETQ. The V and J ends lost 0 bases and 7 bases, in that order; junction bases with no gene match: 23.

The CDR3 bases are TGTGCCAGCAGCCCCGAAGGGTCAGGGGGCGGTTTCACTGAAGCTTTCTTT. Encoded protein: CASSPEGSGGGFTEAFF. The chain carries TRBV5-6 and TRBJ1-1; TRBD1 matches 8 bases. CDR3 size: 17 residues. Trimming took 4 bases from V and 4 from J; bases not matched to a gene: 15. Looked up from germline, CDR1 is SGHDT and CDR2 is YYEEEE.

The V call is TRBV6-5, the J call TRBJ2-5, with 7 bases fitting TRBD1. CDR1 is MNHEY and CDR2 is SVGAGI in the germline V gene. The CDR3 is 14 amino acids. Trimming took 2 bases from V and 0 from J; bases not matched to a gene: 0. The CDR3 region is CASSYGQDQETQYF. The CDR3 bases are TGTGCCAGCAGTTACGGACAGGACCAAGAGACCCAGTACTTC.

This sequence joins TRBV5-1 and TRBJ1-3; 9 nucleotides match TRBD1. V was clipped by 5 bases and J by 4 bases; unmatched bases: 7. This CDR3 region has 15 residues. Looked up from germline, CDR1 is SGHRS and CDR2 is YFSETQ. In nucleotides, the CDR3 is TGCGCCAGCAGTACCGGGACAGGGCTGGGAAACACCATATATTTT. As protein: CASSTGTGLGNTIYF.

The sample holds one count of this clone. The chain is built from TRBV10-2 and TRBJ1-2, with 9 bases fitting TRBD1. Per germline, CDR1 WSHSY and CDR2 SAAADI. This CDR3 is built from 13 residues. V was clipped by 6 bases and J by 7 bases; unmatched bases: 6. In DNA form, the CDR3 reads TGCGCCAGCAGCGATACAGGGGGCTCTGGCTACACCTTC. Translation gives CASSDTGGSGYTF.

V gene TRBV5-1 combines with J gene TRBJ2-7; perhaps TRBD2 as D (6 bases). The length of the CDR3 is 15 residues. Trimming left V 0 bases short and J 2 bases short, with 12 bases between. CDR1 and CDR2 (germline): SGHRS, YFSETQ. As DNA, the CDR3 is TGCGCCAGCAGCTTGGAGGCGGGACGGGCCTACGAGCAGTACTTC. Its protein product is CASSLEAGRAYEQYF.

The gene calls are TRBV7-9 and TRBJ2-5; 12 positions agree with TRBD2. The CDR3 length is 18 residues. From germline, CDR1 is SEHNR and CDR2 FQNEAQ (reference sequence). The ends lost 1 base at V and 2 bases at J; junction bases unmatched: 8. The CDR3 reads CASSLGLAGGSNQETQYF. In DNA, the CDR3 is TGTGCCAGCAGCTTAGGGCTAGCGGGAGGGAGTAATCAAGAGACCCAGTACTTC.

V and J are TRBV29-1 and TRBJ1-2; the match to TRBD1 covers 10 bases. Germline V gene lookup returns CDR1 SQVTM and CDR2 ANQGSEA. The CDR3 runs 14 residues. Germline trimming cut 4 bases from V and 7 bases from J; bases unmatched to any gene: 9. CDR3 loop: CSVVELGTGAGYTF. CDR3 DNA: TGCAGCGTTGTGGAACTCGGGACAGGGGCTGGCTACACCTTC.

This clone was counted a single time. The rearrangement joins TRBV30 to TRBJ2-3; D is unresolved. V shed 1 base and J shed 4 bases, with 6 bases lying between them. The CDR3 totals 12 residues. Germline values: CDR1 GTSNPN, CDR2 SVGIG (reference sequence). CDR3: CAWSANSDTQYF. The CDR3 nucleotides are TGTGCCTGGAGTGCTAATTCAGATACGCAGTATTTT.

The chain carries TRBV27 and TRBJ2-1; 11 nucleotides line up with TRBD2. Trimming at V came to 10 bases and at J to 0 bases, leaving 2 bases not matched to a gene. Germline V gene sequence: CDR1 MNHEY, CDR2 SMNVEV (reference sequence). This CDR3 comprises 14 residues. In DNA form, the CDR3 reads TGTGCCACTACTAGCGGGAGCTCCTACAATGAGCAGTTCTTC. Residues: CATTSGSSYNEQFF.